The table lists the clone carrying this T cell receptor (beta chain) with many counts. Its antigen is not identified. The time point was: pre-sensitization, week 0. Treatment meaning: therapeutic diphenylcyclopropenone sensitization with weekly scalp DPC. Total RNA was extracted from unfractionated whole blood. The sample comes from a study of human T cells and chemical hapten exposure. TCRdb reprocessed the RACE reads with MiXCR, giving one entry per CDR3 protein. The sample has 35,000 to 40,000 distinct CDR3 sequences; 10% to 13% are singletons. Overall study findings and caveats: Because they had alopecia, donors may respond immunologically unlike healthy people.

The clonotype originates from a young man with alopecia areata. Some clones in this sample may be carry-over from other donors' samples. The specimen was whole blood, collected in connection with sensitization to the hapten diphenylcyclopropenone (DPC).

Written as DNA, the CDR3 is TGTGCCAGCAGCTTCCGGGACAGGGGAGACTACGAGCAGTACTTC. Its protein is CASSFRDRGDYEQYF. The rearrangement uses TRBV7-9 and TRBJ2-7, with 10 bases fitting TRBD1. This CDR3 is built from 15 residues. The germline V gene has CDR1 SEHNR and CDR2 FQNEAQ (reference sequence). After removal of 3 bases from V and 3 bases from J, the junction contained 5 bases not matched to a gene.